Each of the 25 T cell receptor beta chains below was sequenced from the same sample in a study of human versus mouse CDR3 diversity and MHC coevolution (dated by TCRdb to about 2017). Libraries were made using the immunoSEQ multiplex PCR assay. In its TCRdb copy, this immuneACCESS table keeps in-frame sequences only and misses some clones. Where compared with another copy, unresolved V genes explain less than half of these, and the others have no known cause. This sample comprises about 80,000 clones, roughly 95% of them detected only once. The ten largest clones take up over 1.3% of the sample. Sequenced sample: naive CD4+ T cells from blood. The intended sense of this specimen's cell subset or site label: CD45RO-negative CD62L-positive naive CD4 T cells. The receptors derive from a person between 25 and 75 years old in good health.

The chain links TRBV6-5 to TRBJ2-3, with 8 bases fitting TRBD1. The junction had 4 bases not matched to a gene; V was cut back by 6 bases and J by 2 bases. The CDR3 length is 14 residues. Looked up from germline, CDR1 is MNHEY and CDR2 is SVGAGI. The CDR3 protein is CASRNRGYTDTQYF. The CDR3 DNA reads as TGTGCCAGCAGAAACAGGGGGTACACAGATACGCAGTATTTT.

This chain links TRBV25-1 with TRBJ1-2; D may be TRBD1 (5 bases). The length of the CDR3 is 13 residues. The germline CDR1 and CDR2 sequences are MGHDK and SYGVNS. V lost 4 bases, J lost 8 bases, and 14 bases lay in between. The CDR3 region is CASSGDWARGYTF. In nucleotides, the CDR3 is TGTGCCAGCAGTGGGGACTGGGCTAGGGGCTACACCTTC.

J is TRBJ2-5 and V is TRBV28; no definite D call. The J call may be wrong; the DNA end is better matched by TRBJ2-7. The CDR3 has 12 amino acids. Germline loops: CDR1 MDHEN, CDR2 SYDVKM. The DNA of the CDR3 is TGTGCCAGCAGGGCAGGAATCTACGAGCAGTACTTC. Translating it yields CASRAGIYEQYF.

In DNA, the CDR3 is TGTGCCAGCGGGACACGAGATAGCAATCAGCCCCAGCATTTT. This encodes CASGTRDSNQPQHF. V and J are TRBV6-4 and TRBJ1-5, with D perhaps TRBD1 (6 bases). V lost 8 bases, J lost 0 bases, and 11 bases lay in between. CDR3 length equals 14 residues. Germline CDR1 and CDR2: MRHNA and SNTAGT.

The V call is TRBV9, the J call TRBJ1-1; D might be TRBD1 (5 bases). The CDR3 has 14 amino acids. V lost 4 bases, J lost 1 base, and 11 bases lay in between. Per the germline V gene, CDR1 is SGDLS and CDR2 is YYNGEE. In nucleotides, the CDR3 is TGTGCCAGCAGCCCAGGGTACCAGAACACTGAAGCTTTCTTT. Protein sequence: CASSPGYQNTEAFF.

Comments on this clone: Other DNA sequences in the sample encode the same CDR3. The rearrangement links TRBV28 to TRBJ1-3; TRBD1 aligns across 7 bases. This CDR3 has 14 amino acids. Germline loops: CDR1 MDHEN, CDR2 SYDVKM. Trimming at V came to 2 bases and at J to 2 bases, leaving 0 bases not matched to a gene. CDR3 loop: CASSLDRAGNTIYF. The CDR3 DNA is TGTGCCAGCAGTTTAGACAGGGCTGGAAACACCATATATTTT.

The rearrangement joins TRBV6-5 to TRBJ1-2, with 7 bases aligning to TRBD1. This CDR3 region has 14 residues. Germline CDR1 MNHEY, CDR2 SVGAGI. Trimming at V came to 4 bases and at J to 8 bases, leaving 10 bases not matched to a gene. This chain's CDR3 is CASSSPWDSEGYTF. The CDR3 region has the DNA TGTGCCAGCAGTTCCCCGTGGGACAGCGAAGGCTACACCTTC.

This chain uses TRBV7-3 with TRBJ1-2; tentatively, D is TRBD1 (5 bases). V was trimmed by 3 bases and J by 9 bases, leaving 17 bases between them. CDR1 SGHTA and CDR2 FQGTGA come from the germline V gene. This CDR3 is 14 amino acids long. The CDR3 here is CASSFAARGGSYTF. Here the CDR3 DNA reads TGTGCCAGCAGCTTCGCCGCTCGTGGGGGGAGCTACACCTTC.

The CDR3 DNA sequence: TGCGCCAGCAGCTTGGAGGGACAGGGAGGAGAGACCCAGTACTTC. It encodes CASSLEGQGGETQYF. The rearrangement links TRBV5-1 to TRBJ2-5; 9 nucleotides line up with TRBD1. V shed 0 bases, J shed 4 bases, and the junction held 4 bases outside the gene matches. The CDR3 covers 15 residues. Germline V gene lookup returns CDR1 SGHRS and CDR2 YFSETQ.

This clone is a singleton in its sample. V gene TRBV18 combines with J gene TRBJ1-1; 7 positions agree with TRBD1. J lost 0 bases, V lost 4 bases, and 2 bases had no gene match. The CDR3 has 14 residues. Germline V gene sequence: CDR1 KGHSH, CDR2 LQKENI. The chain's CDR3 is CASSRDSVNTEAFF. The CDR3 DNA reads TGTGCCAGCTCACGGGACAGCGTGAACACTGAAGCTTTCTTT.

J is TRBJ2-7 and V is TRBV7-2; 16 positions agree with TRBD2. With V trimmed by 4 bases and J by 1 base, 7 bases remained unmatched. The germline V gene has CDR1 SGHTA and CDR2 FQGNSA. The CDR3 covers 18 residues. CDR3 DNA: TGTGCCAGCAGCTCACCACCGGGACTAGCGGGGGGGTCCTACGAGCAGTACTTC. This translates into CASSSPPGLAGGSYEQYF.

This rearrangement joins TRBV7-3 to TRBJ2-6; possible D gene TRBD2, 5 bases. CDR3 size: 22 residues. Germline CDR1 is SGHTA and CDR2 is FQGTGA. V shed 6 bases and J shed 0 bases, with 30 bases lying between them. CDR3: CASRTDFPPKPSDRSGANVLTF. The CDR3, as DNA: TGTGCCAGCAGAACGGACTTCCCGCCCAAGCCCTCTGATCGCTCTGGGGCCAACGTCCTGACTTTC.

The V call is TRBV7-3, the J call TRBJ2-7; D is undetermined. V lost 0 bases and J 0 bases, leaving 9 bases between the germline ends. The CDR3 extends over 15 amino acids. Germline loops: CDR1 SGHTA, CDR2 FQGTGA. The CDR3 reads CASSLTQAGSYEQYF. The CDR3 DNA is TGTGCCAGCAGCTTAACCCAGGCCGGCTCCTACGAGCAGTACTTC. Combining the CDR3 with reference TRBV7-3 and TRBJ2-7 gives the whole variable domain GAGVSQTPSNKVTEKGKYVELRCDPISGHTALYWYRQSLGQGPEFLIYFQGTGAADDSGLPNDRFFAVRPEGSVSTLKIQRTERGDSAVYLCASSLTQAGSYEQYFGPGTRLTVT.

The chain joins TRBV7-9 to TRBJ2-7; 8 bases fit TRBD1. V was clipped by 3 bases and J by 3 bases; unmatched bases: 7. The CDR3 consists of 15 residues. Germline CDR1 is SEHNR and CDR2 is FQNEAQ (reference sequence). DNA for the CDR3: TGTGCCAGCAGCTTGTTACTACAGGGGGTCTACGAGCAGTACTTC. Its translation: CASSLLLQGVYEQYF.

The chain couples TRBV5-1 to TRBJ1-1; D gene ambiguous. The CDR3 spans 13 residues. With 7 bases removed from V and 4 bases from J, the gap between germline ends came to 14 bases. Per germline, CDR1 SGHRS and CDR2 YFSETQ. The CDR3 here is CASADQRFTEAFF. The CDR3 DNA sequence: TGCGCCAGCGCAGACCAGCGGTTCACTGAAGCTTTCTTT.

This clone was seen a single time. This chain connects TRBV29-1 to TRBJ2-7, with 8 bases aligning to TRBD1. Per the germline V gene, CDR1 is SQVTM and CDR2 is ANQGSEA. This CDR3 is built from 13 residues. Trimming cost V 6 bases and J 2 bases; bases outside gene matches: 6. The CDR3 protein is CSVARQGPYEQYF. Written as DNA, the CDR3 is TGCAGCGTCGCCCGACAGGGGCCCTACGAGCAGTACTTC.

This sequence joins TRBV7-2 and TRBJ1-4; 8 bases match TRBD1. V shed 1 base and J 6 bases; nucleotides not matched to a gene: 7. The germline V gene encodes CDR1 SGHTA and CDR2 FQGNSA. This CDR3 spans 16 amino acids. The DNA of the CDR3 is TGTGCCAGCAGCTTAGACGGGGCAGGGGGCTATGAAAAACTGTTTTTT. It is translated as CASSLDGAGGYEKLFF.

The rearrangement joins TRBV28 to TRBJ2-5; a weak D match, TRBD2 (6 bases). From germline, CDR1 is MDHEN and CDR2 SYDVKM. V lost 8 bases, J lost 5 bases, and 15 bases lay in between. The CDR3 has 13 amino acids. Here the CDR3 DNA reads TGTGCCAGCTTTAGGGAGGCAGGGGAGACCCAGTACTTC. Protein sequence: CASFREAGETQYF.

The rearrangement uses TRBV7-2 and TRBJ2-5; D might be TRBD1 (6 bases). In germline, CDR1 is SGHTA, CDR2 FQGNSA. Trimming removed 8 bases from V and 8 bases from J, with 21 bases in between. The CDR3 spans 14 residues. CDR3 coding DNA: TGTGCCAGCGGGGGCAGGGGTTCGCTCGAAACCCAGTACTTC. Translated, it gives CASGGRGSLETQYF. The full variable domain, completed using reference TRBV7-2 and TRBJ2-5, is GAGVSQSPSNKVTEKGKDVELRCDPISGHTALYWYRQSLGQGLEFLIYFQGNSAPDKSGLPSDRFSAERTGGSVSTLTIQRTQQEDSAVYLCASGGRGSLETQYFGPGTRLLVL.

This clone was detected once. The rearrangement uses TRBV4-3 and TRBJ2-1; 15 bases line up with TRBD2. This CDR3 contains 17 residues. V was pared by 0 bases and J by 6 bases, with 3 bases of the junction left unmatched. In germline, CDR1 is LGHNA, CDR2 YSLEER. CDR3 DNA: TGCGCCAGCAGCCAAGATACGGGACTAGCGGGGGGCAATGAGCAGTTCTTC. This translates into CASSQDTGLAGGNEQFF.

The rearrangement joins TRBV7-9 to TRBJ2-1; TRBD2 matches 11 bases. The V and J ends lost 6 bases and 4 bases, in that order; junction bases with no gene match: 8. Germline-derived CDR1 and CDR2 are SEHNR and FQNEAQ (reference sequence). The CDR3 sequence is 16 residues long. The CDR3 DNA reads as TGTGCCAGCAGTTACGAGACTAGCGGGGATTACAATGAGCAGTTCTTC. The encoded protein is CASSYETSGDYNEQFF. The whole variable domain, remainder taken from reference TRBV7-9 and TRBJ2-1, is DTGVSQNPRHKITKRGQNVTFRCDPISEHNRLYWYRQTLGQGPEFLTYFQNEAQLEKSRLLSDRFSAERPKGSFSTLEIQRTEQGDSAMYLCASSYETSGDYNEQFFGPGTRLTVL.

This clone showed up just a few times. This chain uses TRBV19 with TRBJ1-5, with no clear D. There are 13 residues in the CDR3. Germline V gene sequence: CDR1 LNHDA, CDR2 SQIVND (reference sequence). Between the trimmed V and J ends, which lost 3 bases and 11 bases, there was a span of 14 bases. CDR3 nucleotides: TGTGCCAGTAGTATTCGGGGTCCGGGGACCCAGCATTTT. Its translation: CASSIRGPGTQHF.

This clone was detected only once. V and J are TRBV11-3 and TRBJ2-5; TRBD1 agrees at 8 bases. The J call may be in error: the DNA end matches TRBJ2-7 better. The V gene's germline CDR1 is SGHNT and CDR2 YENEEA. The CDR3 has 13 amino acids. For the CDR3, the DNA is TGTGCCAGCAGCTTAACAGGGGGCTACGAGCAGTACTTC. Protein sequence: CASSLTGGYEQYF.

The rearrangement joins TRBV7-8 to TRBJ1-5; D is unresolved. CDR3 length: 15 amino acids. Germline lookup yields CDR1 SGHVS and CDR2 FQNEAQ. The V end lost 4 bases, the J end lost 0 bases, and 10 bases lay between the germline ends. The CDR3 DNA follows: TGTGCCAGCAGCTCCTTAGTCCATAGCAATCAGCCCCAGCATTTT. Protein product: CASSSLVHSNQPQHF. The full variable domain, its missing parts supplied by reference TRBV7-8 and TRBJ1-5, is GAGVSQSPRYKVAKRGQDVALRCDPISGHVSLFWYQQALGQGPEFLTYFQNEAQLDKSGLPSDRFFAERPEGSVSTLKIQRTQQEDSAVYLCASSSLVHSNQPQHFGDGTRLSIL.

The rearrangement joins TRBV21-1 to TRBJ2-7; the D call in the table, TRBD2, was not verified against the DNA. TRBV21-1 is designated a pseudogene. The CDR3 totals 15 residues. The CDR3: CASSKVAGKTGEQYF. CDR3 in DNA: TGTGCCAGCAGCAAAGTTGCAGGTAAGACGGGGGAGCAGTACTTC.